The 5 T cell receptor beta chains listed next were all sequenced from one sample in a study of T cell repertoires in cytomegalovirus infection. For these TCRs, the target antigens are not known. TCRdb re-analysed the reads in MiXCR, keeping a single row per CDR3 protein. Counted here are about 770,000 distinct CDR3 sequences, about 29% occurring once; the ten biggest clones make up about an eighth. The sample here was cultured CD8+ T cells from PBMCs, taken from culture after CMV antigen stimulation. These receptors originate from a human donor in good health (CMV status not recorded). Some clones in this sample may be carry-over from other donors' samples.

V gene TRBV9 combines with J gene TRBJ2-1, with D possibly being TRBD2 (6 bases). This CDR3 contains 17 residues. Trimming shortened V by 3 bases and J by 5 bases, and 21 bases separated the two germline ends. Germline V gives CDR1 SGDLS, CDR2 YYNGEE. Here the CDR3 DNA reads TGTGCCAGCAGCGGGTGGGAAGATAGGCGGGGAGACAATGAGCAGTTCTTC. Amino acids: CASSGWEDRRGDNEQFF.

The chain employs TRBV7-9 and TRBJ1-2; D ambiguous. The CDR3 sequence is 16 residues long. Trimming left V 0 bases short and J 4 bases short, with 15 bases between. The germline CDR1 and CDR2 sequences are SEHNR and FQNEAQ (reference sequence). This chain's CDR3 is CASSLAQSAPSYGYTF. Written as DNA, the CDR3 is TGTGCCAGCAGCTTAGCGCAGTCAGCCCCATCCTATGGCTACACCTTC.

The CDR3 is CAISAGVGFEQYV. The CDR3 DNA follows: TGTGCCATCAGTGCGGGCGTCGGGTTTGAGCAGTACGTC. V and J are TRBV10-3 and TRBJ2-7, with D unresolved. Germline V CDR1 and CDR2: ENHRY, SYGVKD. Trimming took 4 bases from V and 7 from J, leaving 14 bases between them. The CDR3 contains 13 residues.

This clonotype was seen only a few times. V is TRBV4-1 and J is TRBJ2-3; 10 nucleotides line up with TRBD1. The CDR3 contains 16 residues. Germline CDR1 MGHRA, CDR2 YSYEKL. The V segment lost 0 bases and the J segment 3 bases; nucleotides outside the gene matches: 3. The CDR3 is CASSQDEDRGTDTQYF. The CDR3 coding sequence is TGCGCCAGCAGCCAAGATGAGGACAGGGGGACAGATACGCAGTATTTT.

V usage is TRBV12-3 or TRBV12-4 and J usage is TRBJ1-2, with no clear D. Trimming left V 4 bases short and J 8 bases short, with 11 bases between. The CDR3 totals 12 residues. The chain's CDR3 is CASSYGVMGYTF. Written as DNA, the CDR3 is TGTGCCAGCAGTTATGGGGTCATGGGCTACACCTTC.